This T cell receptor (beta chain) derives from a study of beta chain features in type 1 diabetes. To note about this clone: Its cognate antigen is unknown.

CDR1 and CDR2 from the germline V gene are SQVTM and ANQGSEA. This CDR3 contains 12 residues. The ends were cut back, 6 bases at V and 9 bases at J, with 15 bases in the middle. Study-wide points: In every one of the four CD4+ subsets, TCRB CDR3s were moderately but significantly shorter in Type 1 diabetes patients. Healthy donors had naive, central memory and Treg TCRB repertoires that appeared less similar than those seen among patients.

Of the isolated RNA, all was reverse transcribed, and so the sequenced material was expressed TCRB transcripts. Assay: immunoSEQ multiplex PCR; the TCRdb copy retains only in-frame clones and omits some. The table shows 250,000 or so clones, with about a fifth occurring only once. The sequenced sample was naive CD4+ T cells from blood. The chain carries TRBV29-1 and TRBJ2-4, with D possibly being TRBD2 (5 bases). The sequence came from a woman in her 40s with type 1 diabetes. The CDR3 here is CSVSGEISIQYF. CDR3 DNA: TGCAGCGTCTCCGGGGAGATTAGCATTCAGTACTTC.